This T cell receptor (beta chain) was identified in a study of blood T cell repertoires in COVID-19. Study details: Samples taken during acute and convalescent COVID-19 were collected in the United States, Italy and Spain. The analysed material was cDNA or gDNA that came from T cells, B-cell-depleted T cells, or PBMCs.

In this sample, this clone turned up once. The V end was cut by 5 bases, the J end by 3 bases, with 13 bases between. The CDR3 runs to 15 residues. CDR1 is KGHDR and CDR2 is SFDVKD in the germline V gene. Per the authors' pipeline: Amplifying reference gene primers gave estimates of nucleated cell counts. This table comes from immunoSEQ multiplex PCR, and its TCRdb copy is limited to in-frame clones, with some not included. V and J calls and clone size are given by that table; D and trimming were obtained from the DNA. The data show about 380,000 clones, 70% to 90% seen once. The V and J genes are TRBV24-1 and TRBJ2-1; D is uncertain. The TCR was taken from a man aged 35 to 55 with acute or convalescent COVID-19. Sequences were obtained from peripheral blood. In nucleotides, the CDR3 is TGTGCCACCAGTGGCGCGGATTCTAACTACAATGAGCAGTTCTTC. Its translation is CATSGADSNYNEQFF.